This TCR beta chain was sequenced during a study of blood T cell repertoires in COVID-19. Study details: The United States, Italy and Spain supplied acute and convalescent COVID-19 samples. Nucleic acid was either cDNA or gDNA, and it came from T cells, B-cell-depleted T cells, or PBMCs.

The germline V gene encodes CDR1 SEHNR and CDR2 FQNEAQ (reference sequence). V lost 1 base to trimming and J lost 13 bases, with 5 bases between them. This CDR3 contains 11 residues. Authors' data handling: The authors estimated nucleated cell counts from reference gene primer amplification. The protocol was immunoSEQ multiplex PCR, while the TCRdb copy is restricted to in-frame clones and leaves out a portion. D and trimming come from the DNA, and the V and J calls and clone size come from that table. The data show under 30,000 clones, around 96% seen once. The J gene is TRBJ1-6, the V gene TRBV7-9; the D is unclear. Material: peripheral blood. This TCR derives from a human donor with active COVID-19. The donor label of this sample is uncertain. The CDR3 protein is CASSLDGPLHF. The CDR3 nucleotides are TGTGCCAGCAGCTTAGACGGGCCCCTCCACTTT.